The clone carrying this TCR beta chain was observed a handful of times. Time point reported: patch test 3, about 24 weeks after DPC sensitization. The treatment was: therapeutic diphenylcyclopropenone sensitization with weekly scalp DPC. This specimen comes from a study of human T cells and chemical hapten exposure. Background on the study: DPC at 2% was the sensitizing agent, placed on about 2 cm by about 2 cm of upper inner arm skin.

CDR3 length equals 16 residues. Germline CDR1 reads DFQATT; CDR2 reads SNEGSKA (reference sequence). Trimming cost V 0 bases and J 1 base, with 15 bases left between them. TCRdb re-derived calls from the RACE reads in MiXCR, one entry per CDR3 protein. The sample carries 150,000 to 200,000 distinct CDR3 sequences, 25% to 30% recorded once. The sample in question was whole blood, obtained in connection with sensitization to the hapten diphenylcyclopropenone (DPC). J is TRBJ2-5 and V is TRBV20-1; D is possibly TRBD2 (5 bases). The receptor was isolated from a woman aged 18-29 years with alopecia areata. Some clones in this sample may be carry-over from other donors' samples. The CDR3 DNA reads TGCAGTGCTAGAGACAGAGCGGCCGACCTCCAAGAGACCCAGTACTTC. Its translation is CSARDRAADLQETQYF.